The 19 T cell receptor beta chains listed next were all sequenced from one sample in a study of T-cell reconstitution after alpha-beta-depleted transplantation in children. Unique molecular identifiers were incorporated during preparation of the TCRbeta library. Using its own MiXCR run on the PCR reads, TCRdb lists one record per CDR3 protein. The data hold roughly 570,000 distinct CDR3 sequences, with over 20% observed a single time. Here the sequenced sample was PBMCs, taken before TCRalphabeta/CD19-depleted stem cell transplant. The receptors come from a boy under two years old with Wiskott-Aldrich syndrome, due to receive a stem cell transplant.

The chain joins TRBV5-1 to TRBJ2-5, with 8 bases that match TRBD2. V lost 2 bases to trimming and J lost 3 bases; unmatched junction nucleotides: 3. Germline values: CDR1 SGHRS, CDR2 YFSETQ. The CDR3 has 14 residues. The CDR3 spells CASSFAGGEETQYF. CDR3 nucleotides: TGCGCCAGCAGCTTCGCGGGGGGAGAAGAGACCCAGTACTTC.

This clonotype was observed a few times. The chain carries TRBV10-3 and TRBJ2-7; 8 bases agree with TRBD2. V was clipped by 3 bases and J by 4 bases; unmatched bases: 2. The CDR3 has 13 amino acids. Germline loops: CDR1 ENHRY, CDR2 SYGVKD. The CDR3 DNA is TGTGCCATCAGTGAACTAGCGGAATACGAGCAGTACTTC. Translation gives CAISELAEYEQYF.

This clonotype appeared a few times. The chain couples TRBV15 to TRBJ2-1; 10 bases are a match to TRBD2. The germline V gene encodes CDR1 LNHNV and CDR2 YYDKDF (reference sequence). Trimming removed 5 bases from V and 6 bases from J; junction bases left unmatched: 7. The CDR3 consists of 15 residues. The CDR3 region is CATSSGLAGGNEQFF. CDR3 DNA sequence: TGTGCCACCAGCTCCGGATTAGCGGGAGGCAATGAGCAGTTCTTC.

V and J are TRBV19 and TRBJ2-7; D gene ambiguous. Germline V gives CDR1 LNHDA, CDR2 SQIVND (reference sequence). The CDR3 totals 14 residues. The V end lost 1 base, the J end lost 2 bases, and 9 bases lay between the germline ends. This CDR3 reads CASSIAVQTYEQYF. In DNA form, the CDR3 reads TGTGCCAGTAGTATAGCAGTCCAGACCTACGAGCAGTACTTC.

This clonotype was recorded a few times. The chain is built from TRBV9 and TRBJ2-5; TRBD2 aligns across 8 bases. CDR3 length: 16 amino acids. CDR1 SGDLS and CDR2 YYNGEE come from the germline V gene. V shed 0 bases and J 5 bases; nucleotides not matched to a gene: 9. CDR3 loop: CASSVEGGRPEETQYF. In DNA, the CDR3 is TGTGCCAGCAGCGTAGAAGGCGGGAGGCCCGAGGAGACCCAGTACTTC.

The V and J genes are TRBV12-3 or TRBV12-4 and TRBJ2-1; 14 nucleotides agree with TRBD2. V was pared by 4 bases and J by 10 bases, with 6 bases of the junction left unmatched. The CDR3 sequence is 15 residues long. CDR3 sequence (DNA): TGTGCCAGCAGTTCTGGGACTAGCGGGAGCGGGGAGCAGTTCTTC. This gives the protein CASSSGTSGSGEQFF.

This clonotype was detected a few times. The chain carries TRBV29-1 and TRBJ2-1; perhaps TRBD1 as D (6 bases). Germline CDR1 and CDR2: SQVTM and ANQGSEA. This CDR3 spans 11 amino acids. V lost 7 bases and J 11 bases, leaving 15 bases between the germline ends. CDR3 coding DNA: TGCAGCGCTATATACCGGGACAAGCAGTTCTTC. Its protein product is CSAIYRDKQFF.

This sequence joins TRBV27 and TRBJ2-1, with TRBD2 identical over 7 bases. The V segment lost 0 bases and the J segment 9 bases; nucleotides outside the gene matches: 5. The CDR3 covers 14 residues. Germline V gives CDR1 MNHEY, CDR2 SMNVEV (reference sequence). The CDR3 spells CASSLSLAGCEQFF. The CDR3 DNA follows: TGTGCCAGCAGTTTATCTTTAGCGGGCTGTGAGCAGTTCTTC.

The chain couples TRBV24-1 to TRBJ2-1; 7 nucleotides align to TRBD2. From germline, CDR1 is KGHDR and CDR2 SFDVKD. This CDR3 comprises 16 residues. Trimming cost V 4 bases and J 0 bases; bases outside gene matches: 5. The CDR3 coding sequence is TGTGCCACCAGTGACCAGACTAGCCTCTCCTACAATGAGCAGTTCTTC. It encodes CATSDQTSLSYNEQFF.

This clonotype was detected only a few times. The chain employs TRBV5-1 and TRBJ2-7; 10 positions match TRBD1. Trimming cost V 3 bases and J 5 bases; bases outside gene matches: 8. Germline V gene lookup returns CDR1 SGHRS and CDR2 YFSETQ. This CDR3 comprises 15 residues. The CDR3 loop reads CASSSTGTGVNEQYF. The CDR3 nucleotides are TGCGCCAGCAGCTCAACCGGGACAGGGGTGAACGAGCAGTACTTC.

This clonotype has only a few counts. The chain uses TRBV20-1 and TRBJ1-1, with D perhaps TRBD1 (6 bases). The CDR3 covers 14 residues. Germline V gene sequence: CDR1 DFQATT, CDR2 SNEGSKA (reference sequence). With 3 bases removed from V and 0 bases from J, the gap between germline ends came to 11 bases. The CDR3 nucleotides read TGCAGTGCTAGTAAGGGACAACTGAACACTGAAGCTTTCTTT. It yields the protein CSASKGQLNTEAFF.

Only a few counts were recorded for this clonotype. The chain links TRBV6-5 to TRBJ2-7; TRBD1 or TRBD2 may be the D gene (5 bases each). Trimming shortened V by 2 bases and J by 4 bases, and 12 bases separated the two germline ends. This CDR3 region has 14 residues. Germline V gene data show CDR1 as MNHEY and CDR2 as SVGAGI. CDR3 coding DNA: TGTGCCAGCAGTTACCGGGACCCGCCTTACGAGCAGTACTTC. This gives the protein CASSYRDPPYEQYF.

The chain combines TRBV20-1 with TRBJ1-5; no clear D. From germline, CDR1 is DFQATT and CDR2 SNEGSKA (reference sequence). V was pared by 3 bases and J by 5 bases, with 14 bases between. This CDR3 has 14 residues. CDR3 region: CSASRGSRDQPQHF. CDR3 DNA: TGCAGTGCTAGTCGTGGGAGTAGAGATCAGCCCCAGCATTTT.

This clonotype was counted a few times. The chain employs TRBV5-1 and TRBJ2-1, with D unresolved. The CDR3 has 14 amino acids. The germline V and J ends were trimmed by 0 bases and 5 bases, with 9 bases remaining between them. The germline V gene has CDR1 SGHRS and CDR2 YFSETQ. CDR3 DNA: TGCGCCAGCAGCTTGGTGGCGAGCGACAATGAGCAGTTCTTC. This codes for CASSLVASDNEQFF.

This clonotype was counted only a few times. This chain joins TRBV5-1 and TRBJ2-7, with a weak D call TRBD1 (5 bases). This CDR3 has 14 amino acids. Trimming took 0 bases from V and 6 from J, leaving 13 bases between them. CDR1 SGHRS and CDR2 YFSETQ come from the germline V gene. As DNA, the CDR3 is TGCGCCAGCAGCTTGGACAGGTGGGGCGGCGAGCAGTACGTC. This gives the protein CASSLDRWGGEQYV.

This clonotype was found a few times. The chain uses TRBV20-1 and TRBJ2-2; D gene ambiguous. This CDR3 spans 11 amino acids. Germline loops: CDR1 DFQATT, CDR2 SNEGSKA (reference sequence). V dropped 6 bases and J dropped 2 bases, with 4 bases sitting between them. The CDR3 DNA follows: TGCAGTGCCACCAACACCGGGGAGCTGTTTTTT. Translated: CSATNTGELFF.

The CDR3 protein is CASSPLAGDTDTQYF. The DNA for the CDR3 is TGTGCCAGCTCACCACTAGCGGGAGACACAGATACGCAGTATTTT. This rearrangement joins TRBV18 to TRBJ2-3; 9 bases line up with TRBD2. The CDR3 consists of 15 residues. Germline CDR1 reads KGHSH; CDR2 reads LQKENI. After removal of 1 base from V and 2 bases from J, the junction contained 1 base not matched to a gene. Supplemented by reference TRBV18 and TRBJ2-3, the full variable domain reads NAGVMQNPRHLVRRRGQEARLRCSPMKGHSHVYWYRQLPEEGLKFMVYLQKENIIDESGMPKERFSAEFPKEGPSILRIQQVVRGDSAAYFCASSPLAGDTDTQYFGPGTRLTVL.

The CDR3 sequence: CSARSRTGGNSPLHF. CDR3 nucleotide sequence: TGCAGTGCTCGTAGTAGGACAGGGGGGAATTCACCCCTCCACTTT. The chain is built from TRBV20-1 and TRBJ1-6; 10 nucleotides align to TRBD1. Germline V CDR1 and CDR2: DFQATT, SNEGSKA (reference sequence). V was pared by 5 bases and J by 7 bases, with 8 bases of the junction left unmatched. The CDR3 covers 15 residues.

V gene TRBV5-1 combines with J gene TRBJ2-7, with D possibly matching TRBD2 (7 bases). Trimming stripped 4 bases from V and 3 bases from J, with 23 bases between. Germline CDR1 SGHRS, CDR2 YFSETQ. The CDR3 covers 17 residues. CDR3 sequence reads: CASSLGTGNGRYYEQYF. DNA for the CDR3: TGCGCCAGCAGCCTAGGTACAGGGAACGGGAGGTACTACGAGCAGTACTTC.